A single sample gave rise to the 17 T cell receptor beta chains below, sequenced in a study of T cell changes during pregnancy in multiple sclerosis. Libraries were prepared by immunoSEQ multiplex PCR; TCRdb keeps only in-frame clonotypes and omits some of them. The sample lists about 52,000 clones, roughly 92% occurring once. This sample comprised CD4+ T cells from peripheral blood mononuclear cells, obtained in the third trimester of pregnancy. The receptors stem from a female donor with multiple sclerosis, enrolled in a pregnancy study.

CDR3 DNA: TGTGCCAGCAGGAACACGGGGGGAGCTTTCTTT. This sequence encodes CASRNTGGAFF. The chain has TRBV2 and TRBJ1-1; D is perhaps TRBD1 (5 bases). Germline assignment: CDR1 SNHLY and CDR2 FYNNEI. The CDR3 has 11 amino acids. With 6 bases removed from V and 10 bases from J, the gap between germline ends came to 12 bases. Using reference TRBV2 and TRBJ1-1 for the parts outside the CDR3, the full variable domain is EPEVTQTPSHQVTQMGQEVILRCVPISNHLYFYWYRQILGQKVEFLVSFYNNEISEKSEIFDDQFSVERPDGSNFTLKIRSTKLEDSAMYFCASRNTGGAFFGQGTRLTVV.

This clone was observed a few times. The chain combines TRBV5-6 with TRBJ1-2, with D maybe TRBD1 (5 bases). V lost 4 bases and J lost 3, with 13 bases in between. The germline V gene encodes CDR1 SGHDT and CDR2 YYEEEE. The CDR3 spans 14 residues. The CDR3 sequence: CASSTGGVHYGYTF. The CDR3 DNA reads as TGTGCCAGCAGCACTGGGGGGGTGCACTATGGCTACACCTTC.

This rearrangement joins TRBV29-1 to TRBJ2-3, with D possibly TRBD2 on 6 matching bases. Germline lookup yields CDR1 SQVTM and CDR2 ANQGSEA. The CDR3 has 15 amino acids. With 1 base removed from V and 2 bases from J, the gap between germline ends came to 13 bases. CDR3 nucleotide sequence: TGCAGCGTTGAAGGGAGGACTACCGACACAGATACGCAGTATTTT. Translated: CSVEGRTTDTDTQYF.

This clone appeared once. This chain links TRBV7-2 with TRBJ2-2; 12 bases align to TRBD2. The V gene's germline CDR1 is SGHTA and CDR2 FQGNSA. V lost 5 bases, J lost 4 bases, and 5 bases stayed unmatched. The CDR3 runs to 16 residues. This CDR3 is CASSISSGGVTGELFF. The CDR3 bases are TGTGCCAGCAGCATATCTAGCGGGGGGGTCACCGGGGAGCTGTTTTTT.

The rearrangement uses TRBV27 and TRBJ1-2; D perhaps matches TRBD1 (5 bases). CDR1 MNHEY and CDR2 SMNVEV come from the germline V gene (reference sequence). The germline V and J ends were trimmed by 8 bases and 4 bases, with 14 bases remaining between them. This CDR3 contains 13 residues. The CDR3 DNA reads TGTGCCAGCTCGCCCAGGGCAGCCTATGGCTACACCTTC. This translates into CASSPRAAYGYTF.

The CDR3 bases are TGTGCCAGCAGTGAATGGTGGGCAAAGCAGGGCGAAAAACTGTTTTTT. As protein: CASSEWWAKQGEKLFF. The chain couples TRBV6-1 to TRBJ1-4; perhaps TRBD1 as D (5 bases). This CDR3 spans 16 amino acids. V lost 2 bases and J 8 bases, leaving 18 bases between the germline ends. CDR1 and CDR2 (germline): MNHNS, SASEGT.

This chain joins TRBV27 and TRBJ1-5; D uncertain. Between the trimmed V and J ends, which lost 5 bases and 1 base, there was a span of 9 bases. Germline CDR1 is MNHEY and CDR2 is SMNVEV (reference sequence). The CDR3 is 14 amino acids. The CDR3 loop is CASSPTSSNQPQHF. DNA for the CDR3: TGTGCCAGCAGTCCCACATCGAGCAATCAGCCCCAGCATTTT.

The chain has TRBV6-6 and TRBJ1-4; D may be TRBD1 (5 bases). The V end lost 5 bases, the J end lost 0 bases, and 10 bases lay between the germline ends. In germline, CDR1 is MNHNY, CDR2 SVGAGI (reference sequence). CDR3 size: 15 residues. This CDR3 is CASSGRVATNEKLFF. The CDR3 nucleotides are TGTGCCAGCAGTGGCAGGGTCGCAACTAATGAAAAACTGTTTTTT.

CDR3 protein: CASSPLTGGGPMNTEAFF. CDR3 DNA sequence: TGTGCCAGCTCACCCCTGACAGGGGGCGGTCCCATGAACACTGAAGCTTTCTTT. V and J are TRBV18 and TRBJ1-1; 10 positions agree with TRBD1. Germline CDR1 and CDR2: KGHSH and LQKENI. CDR3 length equals 18 residues. V shed 3 bases, J shed 0 bases, and the junction held 10 bases outside the gene matches.

V and J are TRBV7-2 and TRBJ2-1; 7 bases are a match to TRBD2. Germline CDR1 and CDR2: SGHTA and FQGNSA. There are 14 residues in the CDR3. The ends lost 1 base at V and 8 bases at J; junction bases unmatched: 5. CDR3 sequence reads: CASSLGRGYDEQFF. The CDR3 DNA follows: TGTGCCAGCAGCTTAGGGCGGGGGTACGATGAGCAGTTCTTC.

This rearrangement joins TRBV7-2 to TRBJ1-6, with 7 bases matching TRBD1. Germline V gene lookup returns CDR1 SGHTA and CDR2 FQGNSA. The CDR3 contains 18 residues. V shed 1 base and J 6 bases; nucleotides not matched to a gene: 12. The CDR3 bases are TGTGCCAGCAGCTTAGTAGGGGCTACAGGGGTTGGTAATTCACCCCTCCACTTT. Residues: CASSLVGATGVGNSPLHF.

This clone was counted a single time. The rearrangement uses TRBV9 and TRBJ2-7; TRBD2 matches 15 bases. The CDR3 length is 15 residues. J was trimmed by 3 bases and V by 3 bases; bases with no gene match: 1. The V gene's germline CDR1 is SGDLS and CDR2 YYNGEE. The CDR3 loop is CASSGGLAGGYEQYF. For the CDR3, the DNA is TGTGCCAGCAGCGGGGGACTAGCGGGGGGCTACGAGCAGTACTTC.

This clone has more than one count but fewer than ten. This chain connects TRBV5-3 to TRBJ2-7; TRBD2 matches at 8 bases. TRBV5-3 is identified as an open reading frame with a role that is uncertain. CDR3 length: 15 residues. V lost 6 bases, J lost 0 bases, and 8 bases stayed unmatched. CDR3 in amino acids: CARTSSGGHSYEQYF. Here the CDR3 DNA reads TGTGCCAGAACGTCCAGCGGGGGTCACTCCTACGAGCAGTACTTC.

The rearrangement uses TRBV12-2 and TRBJ2-7; TRBD1, the table's D call, was not compared with the DNA. TRBV12-2 is shown as a pseudogene. The CDR3 totals 16 residues. For the CDR3, the DNA is TGTGCAAGTCGCTTCGCCCCGGGACAGGGGGCCTACGAGCAGTACTTC. It yields the protein CASRFAPGQGAYEQYF.

The genes are TRBV19 and TRBJ1-2; D may be TRBD1 (5 bases). This CDR3 contains 17 residues. Germline V lookup: CDR1 LNHDA, CDR2 SQIVND (reference sequence). The V and J ends lost 5 bases and 3 bases respectively, with 22 bases between them. CDR3 region: CASSENGNTGPYYGYTF. The CDR3 DNA reads as TGTGCCAGTAGTGAAAACGGTAACACAGGACCTTACTATGGCTACACCTTC.

CDR3 DNA sequence: TGTGCCAGTAGTGCCTCAGCGGGGGGCCTAGGAGAGACCCAGTACTTC. It yields the protein CASSASAGGLGETQYF. The chain has TRBV19 and TRBJ2-5; TRBD2 matches at 9 bases. This CDR3 comprises 16 residues. The germline gives CDR1 LNHDA, CDR2 SQIVND (reference sequence). V dropped 5 bases and J dropped 4; count of bases not matched to a gene: 11. Based on the CDR3 plus reference TRBV19 and TRBJ2-5, the full variable domain is DGGITQSPKYLFRKEGQNVTLSCEQNLNHDAMYWYRQDPGQGLRLIYYSQIVNDFQKGDIAEGYSVSREKKESFPLTVTSAQKNPTAFYLCASSASAGGLGETQYFGPGTRLLVL.

The chain joins TRBV5-4 to TRBJ2-7; weak D call: TRBD1 (6 bases). CDR3 length: 15 amino acids. From germline, CDR1 is SGHNT and CDR2 YYREEE (reference sequence). Trimming stripped 5 bases from V and 0 bases from J, with 15 bases between. CDR3 bases: TGTGCCAGCAGTCGTCCGGGACATAGCTCCTACGAGCAGTACTTC. As protein: CASSRPGHSSYEQYF.